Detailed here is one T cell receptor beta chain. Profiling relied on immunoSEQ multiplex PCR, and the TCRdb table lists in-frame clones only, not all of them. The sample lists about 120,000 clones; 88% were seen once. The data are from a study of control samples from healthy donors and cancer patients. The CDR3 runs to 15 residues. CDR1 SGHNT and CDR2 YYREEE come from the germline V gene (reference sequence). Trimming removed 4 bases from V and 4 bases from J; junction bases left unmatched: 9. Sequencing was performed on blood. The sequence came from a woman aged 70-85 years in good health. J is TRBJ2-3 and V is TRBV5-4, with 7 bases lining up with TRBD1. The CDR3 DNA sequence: TGTGCCAGCAGCACGGCCGGGACAGAACCAGATACGCAGTATTTT. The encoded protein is CASSTAGTEPDTQYF.